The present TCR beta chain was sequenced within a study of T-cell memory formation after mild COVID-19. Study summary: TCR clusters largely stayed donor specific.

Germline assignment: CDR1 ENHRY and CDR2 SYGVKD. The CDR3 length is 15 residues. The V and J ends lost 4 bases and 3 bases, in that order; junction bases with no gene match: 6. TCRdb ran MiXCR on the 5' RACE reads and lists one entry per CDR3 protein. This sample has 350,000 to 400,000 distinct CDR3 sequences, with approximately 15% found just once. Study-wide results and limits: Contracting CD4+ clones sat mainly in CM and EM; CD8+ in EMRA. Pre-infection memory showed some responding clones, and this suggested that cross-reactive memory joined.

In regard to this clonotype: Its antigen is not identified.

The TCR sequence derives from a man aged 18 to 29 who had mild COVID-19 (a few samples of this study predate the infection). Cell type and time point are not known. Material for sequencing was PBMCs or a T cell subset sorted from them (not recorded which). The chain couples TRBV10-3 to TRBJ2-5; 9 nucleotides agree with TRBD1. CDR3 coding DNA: TGTGCCATCAGTGGACCGGGACAGGGAGAAGAGACCCAGTACTTC. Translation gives CAISGPGQGEETQYF.